In this sample, the clone carrying this T cell receptor beta chain turned up many times. The V end lost 3 bases, the J end lost 4 bases, and 11 bases lay between the germline ends. Looked up from germline, CDR1 is SGHDT and CDR2 is YYEEEE. CDR3 length: 14 amino acids. The data stem from a study of Graves' ophthalmopathy and Graves' hyperthyroidism. The authors amplified TCR beta CDR3 regions from RNA transcripts. First-round RT-PCR employed HTBI primers, with a second-round multiplex PCR after it. TCRdb re-derived calls from the multiplex PCR reads in MiXCR, one entry per CDR3 protein. The sample includes 1 million to 1.3 million distinct CDR3 sequences, less than 45% of them seen just once.

This sequence was found in an adult man with Graves' hyperthyroidism. The source material was peripheral blood or thyroid tissue (not recorded which). This chain connects TRBV5-6 to TRBJ1-5; D may be TRBD1 (6 bases). Here the CDR3 reads CASSSGTLNQPQHF. The CDR3 DNA is TGTGCCAGCAGCTCCGGGACACTAAATCAGCCCCAGCATTTT.